This TCR beta chain originates from a study of CD8 T cells in Susac syndrome. The junction had 6 bases not matched to a gene; V was cut back by 6 bases and J by 4 bases. The CDR3 is made up of 14 amino acids. Germline lookup yields CDR1 SQVTM and CDR2 ANQGSEA. A quantity of about 0.45 to 1 ug RNA underwent reverse transcription using random hexamers. Amplification of TCR beta CDR3 spanned 54 Vbeta and 13 Jbeta via immunoSEQ multiplex PCR. TCRdb used MiXCR to reprocess the immunoSEQ multiplex PCR reads, holding one entry per CDR3 protein. The profile shows 150,000 to 200,000 distinct CDR3 sequences, about 93% of them singletons.

Sequencing used CD4+ T cells from PBMCs. V and J are TRBV29-1 and TRBJ2-3; TRBD2 matches at 11 bases. This sequence was found in a human donor in good health. This CDR3 reads CSVPTSGAADTQYF. The DNA of the CDR3 is TGCAGCGTCCCGACTAGCGGGGCCGCAGATACGCAGTATTTT.